The clone carrying this T cell receptor beta chain has at least ten counts. Its antigen is still unknown. Quantitative 5'-RACE with molecular barcodes produced the TCR beta libraries. A single record per CDR3 protein comes from TCRdb applying MiXCR to the 5' RACE reads. The data contain 30,000 to 35,000 distinct CDR3 sequences, around 30% of them singletons. The entry originates in a study of CD8 T cells in ankylosing spondylitis. Study-level findings and limits: Made up of eight highly homologous variants, a TCR beta motif appeared characteristic of ankylosing spondylitis blood. Disease-linked clones bore a CD8+ phenotype and were relatively rare in peripheral blood. Significantly higher representation of disease-linked clones was reported for matched ankylosing spondylitis synovial fluid.

The sequence came from a male donor with ankylosing spondylitis. The specimen sequenced was synovial fluid, either unsorted or a sorted T cell fraction (not recorded which).

As DNA, the CDR3 is TGCAGCGTCCCTGACAGTCCGCCGGTCTATGGCTACACCTTC. Its translation is CSVPDSPPVYGYTF. This rearrangement joins TRBV29-1 to TRBJ1-2; D is perhaps TRBD1 (5 bases). The V and J ends lost 6 bases and 4 bases respectively, with 18 bases between them. Germline V CDR1 and CDR2: SQVTM, ANQGSEA. This CDR3 region has 14 residues.